The 5 T cell receptor beta chains in this list originate from one sample, sequenced in a study of naive and memory T cell subsets. Two oligonucleotides, mixed equimolar, formed the beta constant-region primer covering TRBC1 and TRBC2. Ligated cDNA was amplified by four rounds of PCR with nested alpha and beta constant-region primers and SP2. TCRdb reanalysed the UMI-ligation and nested PCR reads using MiXCR and keeps one entry per CDR3 protein. The table lists some 110,000 distinct CDR3 sequences, 35% to 40% of them singletons. Material: central memory CD4+ T cells from blood. These receptors were taken from a human donor in good health.

This clonotype has only a few counts. This sequence joins TRBV28 and TRBJ1-1; D might be TRBD1 (5 bases). Germline V gene data show CDR1 as MDHEN and CDR2 as SYDVKM. Trimming left V 8 bases short and J 4 bases short, with 17 bases between. The CDR3 covers 14 residues. This chain's CDR3 is CASFPPGPVTEAFF. The CDR3 bases are TGTGCCAGCTTTCCCCCGGGGCCAGTCACTGAAGCTTTCTTT.

The chain combines TRBV5-1 with TRBJ1-2; D not resolved. The germline V and J ends were trimmed by 0 bases and 5 bases, with 8 bases remaining between them. The CDR3 runs to 13 residues. The germline CDR1 and CDR2 sequences are SGHRS and YFSETQ. The CDR3 reads CASSLVNGYGYTF. Written as DNA, the CDR3 is TGCGCCAGCAGCTTGGTTAACGGGTATGGCTACACCTTC. Full variable domain (rest looked up from reference TRBV5-1 and TRBJ1-2): KAGVTQTPRYLIKTRGQQVTLSCSPISGHRSVSWYQQTPGQGLQFLFEYFSETQRNKGNFPGRFSGRQFSNSRSEMNVSTLELGDSALYLCASSLVNGYGYTFGSGTRLTVV.

The J gene is TRBJ2-7, the V gene TRBV4-1, with D perhaps given as TRBD1 or TRBD2 (5 bases each). V was trimmed by 0 bases and J by 2 bases, leaving 11 bases between them. Germline V CDR1 and CDR2: MGHRA, YSYEKL. CDR3 length: 15 residues. The DNA for the CDR3 is TGCGCCAGCAGCCAAGATCGGGGCCTAACCTACGAGCAGTACTTC. Its protein is CASSQDRGLTYEQYF.

CDR3 in DNA: TGTGCCACCAGCAGAGCGGGAGTTTACAACACTGAAGCTTTCTTT. Translating it yields CATSRAGVYNTEAFF. The genes are TRBV15 and TRBJ1-1, with D unclear. The V gene's germline CDR1 is LNHNV and CDR2 YYDKDF (reference sequence). This CDR3 comprises 15 residues. V gave up 1 base and J gave up 2 bases, with 11 bases separating them.

This clonotype came up a few times. The V gene is TRBV27, the J gene TRBJ1-1, with TRBD1 matching 7 bases. The CDR3 covers 15 residues. V was pared by 6 bases and J by 4 bases, with 11 bases of the junction left unmatched. CDR1 MNHEY and CDR2 SMNVEV come from the germline V gene (reference sequence). Written as DNA, the CDR3 is TGTGCCAGCAGCCAACCCCAGGGGGTTGGCACTGAAGCTTTCTTT. Protein: CASSQPQGVGTEAFF.